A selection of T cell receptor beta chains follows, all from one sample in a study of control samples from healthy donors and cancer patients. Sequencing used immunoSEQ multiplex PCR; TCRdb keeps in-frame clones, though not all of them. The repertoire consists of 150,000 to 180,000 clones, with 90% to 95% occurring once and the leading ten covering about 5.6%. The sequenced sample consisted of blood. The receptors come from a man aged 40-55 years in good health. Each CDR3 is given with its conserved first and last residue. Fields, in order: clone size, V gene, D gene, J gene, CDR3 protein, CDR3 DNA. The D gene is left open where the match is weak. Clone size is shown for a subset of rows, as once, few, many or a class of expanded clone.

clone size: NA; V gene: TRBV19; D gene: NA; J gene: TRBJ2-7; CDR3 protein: CATTGGAYEQYF; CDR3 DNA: TGTGCCACTACAGGGGGGGCCTACGAGCAGTACTTC
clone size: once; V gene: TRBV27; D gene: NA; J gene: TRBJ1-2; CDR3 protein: CASSLGGKYGYTF; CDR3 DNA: TGTGCCAGCAGTTTAGGAGGGAAGTATGGCTACACCTTC
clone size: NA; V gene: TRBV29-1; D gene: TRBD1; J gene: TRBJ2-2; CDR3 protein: CSASQGAPGELFF; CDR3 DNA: TGCAGCGCCTCTCAGGGGGCGCCCGGGGAGCTGTTTTTT
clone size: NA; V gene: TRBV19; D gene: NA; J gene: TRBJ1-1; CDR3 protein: CASSMGRSNTEAFF; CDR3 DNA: TGTGCCAGTAGTATGGGCAGGTCGAACACTGAAGCTTTCTTT
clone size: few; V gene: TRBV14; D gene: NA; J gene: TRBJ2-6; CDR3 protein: CASSQDVGGANVLTF; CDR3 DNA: TGTGCCAGCAGCCAAGATGTCGGAGGGGCCAACGTCCTGACTTTC
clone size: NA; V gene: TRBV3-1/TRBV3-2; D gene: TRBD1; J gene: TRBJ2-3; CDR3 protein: CASSPRDRVSDTQYF; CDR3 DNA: TGTGCCAGCAGCCCCCGGGACAGGGTGTCCGATACGCAGTATTTT
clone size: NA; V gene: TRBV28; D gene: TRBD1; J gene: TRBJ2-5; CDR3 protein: CASSLDRGWEETQYF; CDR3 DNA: TGTGCCAGCAGTTTAGACAGGGGTTGGGAAGAGACCCAGTACTTC
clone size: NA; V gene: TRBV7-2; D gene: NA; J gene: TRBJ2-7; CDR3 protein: CASSLGPSYEQYF; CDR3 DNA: TGTGCCAGCAGCTTAGGCCCATCCTACGAGCAGTACTTC
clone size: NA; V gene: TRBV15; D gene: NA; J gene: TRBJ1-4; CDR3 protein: CATSPGAVFLFF; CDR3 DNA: TGTGCCACCAGCCCTGGGGCGGTCTTCCTGTTTTTT
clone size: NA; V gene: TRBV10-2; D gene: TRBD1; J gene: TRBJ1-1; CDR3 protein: CASKTGTGDTEAFF; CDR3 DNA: TGCGCCAGCAAAACCGGGACAGGGGACACTGAAGCTTTCTTT
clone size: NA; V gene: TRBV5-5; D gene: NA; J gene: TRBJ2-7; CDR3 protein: CASSPGHGLTYEQYF; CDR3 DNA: TGTGCCAGCAGCCCTGGACACGGACTTACCTACGAGCAGTACTTC